This T cell receptor beta chain emerged from a study of shared clonotypes between healthy human individuals. J gave up 4 bases and V 1 base, and 7 bases lay outside the gene matches. Germline V gene lookup returns CDR1 MNHEY and CDR2 SMNVEV (reference sequence). The CDR3 is made up of 16 amino acids. Remarks on this clone: Its target is unknown.

Study results and caveats: Incomplete sequencing of sorted subsets was indicated by rarefaction despite large depth. Non-shared clonotypes displayed generation probabilities falling below those of clonotypes present in all four donors.

Donors were Caucasian adults residing in Nashville, Tennessee, USA. Researchers ran the assay at a deep level. Clones were read by immunoSEQ multiplex PCR, and TCRdb kept only the in-frame ones, dropping some. This sample has approximately 530,000 clones, with roughly 95% found just once. The sample comprised naive CD4+ T cells sorted from blood. Subset reported: CD45RA+ positively selected. The chain combines TRBV27 with TRBJ2-7; 10 bases are a match to TRBD1. This receptor was identified in a woman aged 25 to 39 in good health. The CDR3: CASSLYYPGQGYEQYF. The CDR3 bases are TGTGCCAGCAGTTTATACTACCCGGGACAGGGGTACGAGCAGTACTTC.